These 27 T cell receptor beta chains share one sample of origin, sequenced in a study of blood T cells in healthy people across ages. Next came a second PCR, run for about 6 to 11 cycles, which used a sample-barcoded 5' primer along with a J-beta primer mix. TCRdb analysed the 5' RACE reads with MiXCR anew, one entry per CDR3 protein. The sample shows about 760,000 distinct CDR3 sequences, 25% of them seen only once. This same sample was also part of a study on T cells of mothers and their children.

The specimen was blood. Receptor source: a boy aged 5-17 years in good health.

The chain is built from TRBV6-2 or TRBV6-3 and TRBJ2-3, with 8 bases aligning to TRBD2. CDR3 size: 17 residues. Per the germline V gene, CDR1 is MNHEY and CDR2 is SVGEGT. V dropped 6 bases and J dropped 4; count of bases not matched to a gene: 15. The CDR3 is CASRSWERGPSADTQYF. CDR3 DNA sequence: TGTGCCAGCAGAAGCTGGGAGCGGGGGCCTTCCGCAGATACGCAGTATTTT.

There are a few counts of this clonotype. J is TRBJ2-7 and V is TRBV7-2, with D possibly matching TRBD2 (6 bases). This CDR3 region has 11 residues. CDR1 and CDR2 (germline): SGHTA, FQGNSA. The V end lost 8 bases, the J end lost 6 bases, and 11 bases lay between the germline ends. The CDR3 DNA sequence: TGTGCCAGCGGCGGGGATGGCGAGCAGTACTTC. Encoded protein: CASGGDGEQYF.

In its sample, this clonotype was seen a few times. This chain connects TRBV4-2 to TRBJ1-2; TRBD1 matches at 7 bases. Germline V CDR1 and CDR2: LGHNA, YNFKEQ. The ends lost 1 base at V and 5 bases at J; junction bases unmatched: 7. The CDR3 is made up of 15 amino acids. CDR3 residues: CASSQAGAGGYGYTF. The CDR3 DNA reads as TGTGCCAGCAGCCAAGCTGGGGCAGGGGGATATGGCTACACCTTC.

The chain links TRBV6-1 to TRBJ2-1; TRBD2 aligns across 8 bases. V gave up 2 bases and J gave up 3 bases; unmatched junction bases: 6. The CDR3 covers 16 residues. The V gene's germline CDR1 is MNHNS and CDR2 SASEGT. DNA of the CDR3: TGTGCCAGCAGTGAATTGCCAGCGGGGGTCTACAATGAGCAGTTCTTC. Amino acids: CASSELPAGVYNEQFF.

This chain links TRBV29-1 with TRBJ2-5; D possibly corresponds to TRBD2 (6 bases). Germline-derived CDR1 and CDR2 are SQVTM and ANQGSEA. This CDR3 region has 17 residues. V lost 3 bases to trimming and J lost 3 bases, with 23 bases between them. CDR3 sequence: CSVDGSVGGPEEETQYF. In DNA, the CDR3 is TGCAGCGTTGATGGTTCAGTGGGAGGACCTGAAGAAGAGACCCAGTACTTC.

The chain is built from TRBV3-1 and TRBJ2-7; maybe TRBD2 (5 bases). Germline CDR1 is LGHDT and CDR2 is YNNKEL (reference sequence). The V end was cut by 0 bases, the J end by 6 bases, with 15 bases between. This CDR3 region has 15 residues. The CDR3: CASSQDVRVGSEQYF. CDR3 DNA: TGTGCCAGCAGCCAAGACGTGAGGGTTGGGAGCGAGCAGTACTTC.

This CDR3 is CSAREGDLSGTDTQYF. DNA of the CDR3: TGCAGTGCTAGGGAAGGCGACCTTTCGGGCACAGATACGCAGTATTTT. The V call is TRBV20-1, the J call TRBJ2-3; no clear D gene. This CDR3 contains 16 residues. From germline, CDR1 is DFQATT and CDR2 SNEGSKA (reference sequence). Between the trimmed V and J ends, which lost 3 bases and 1 base, there was a span of 17 bases.

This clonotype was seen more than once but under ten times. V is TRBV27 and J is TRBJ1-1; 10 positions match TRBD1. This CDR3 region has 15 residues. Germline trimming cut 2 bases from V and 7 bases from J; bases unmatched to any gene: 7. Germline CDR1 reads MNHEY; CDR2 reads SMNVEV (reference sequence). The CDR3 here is CASSLLGQGVVEAFF. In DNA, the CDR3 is TGTGCCAGCAGTTTACTAGGACAGGGGGTAGTTGAAGCTTTCTTT.

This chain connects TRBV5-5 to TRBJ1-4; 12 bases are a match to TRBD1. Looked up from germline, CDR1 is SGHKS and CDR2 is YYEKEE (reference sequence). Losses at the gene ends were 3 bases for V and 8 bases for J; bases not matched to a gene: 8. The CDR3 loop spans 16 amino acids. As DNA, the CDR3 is TGTGCCAGCAGCTCGTCCGGAGGGACAGGGGGCGAAAAACTGTTTTTT. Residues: CASSSSGGTGGEKLFF. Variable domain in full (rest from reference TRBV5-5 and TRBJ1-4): DAGVTQSPTHLIKTRGQQVTLRCSPISGHKSVSWYQQVLGQGPQFIFQYYEKEERGRGNFPDRFSARQFPNYSSELNVNALLLGDSALYLCASSSSGGTGGEKLFFGSGTQLSVL.

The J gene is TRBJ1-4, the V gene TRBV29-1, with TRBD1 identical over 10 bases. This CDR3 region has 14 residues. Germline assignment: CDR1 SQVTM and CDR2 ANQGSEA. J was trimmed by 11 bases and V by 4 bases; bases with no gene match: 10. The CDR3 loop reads CSVVGRQGAGKLFF. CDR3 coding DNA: TGCAGCGTTGTAGGCCGACAGGGGGCAGGGAAACTGTTTTTT.

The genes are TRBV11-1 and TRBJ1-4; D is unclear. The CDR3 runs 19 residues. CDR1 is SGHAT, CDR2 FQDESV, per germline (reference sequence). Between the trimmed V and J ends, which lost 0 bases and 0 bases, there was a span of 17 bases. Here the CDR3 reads CASSLAATASPSTNEKLFF. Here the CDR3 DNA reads TGTGCCAGCAGCTTAGCGGCTACAGCCTCTCCTTCAACTAATGAAAAACTGTTTTTT.

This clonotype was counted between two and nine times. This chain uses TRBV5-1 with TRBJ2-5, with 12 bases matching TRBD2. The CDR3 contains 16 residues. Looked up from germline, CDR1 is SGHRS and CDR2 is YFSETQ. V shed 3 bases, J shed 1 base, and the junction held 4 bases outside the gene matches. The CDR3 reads CASSSKGLAGQETQYF. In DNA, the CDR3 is TGCGCCAGCAGCTCAAAGGGACTAGCGGGCCAAGAGACCCAGTACTTC. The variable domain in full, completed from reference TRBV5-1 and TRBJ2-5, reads KAGVTQTPRYLIKTRGQQVTLSCSPISGHRSVSWYQQTPGQGLQFLFEYFSETQRNKGNFPGRFSGRQFSNSRSEMNVSTLELGDSALYLCASSSKGLAGQETQYFGPGTRLLVL.

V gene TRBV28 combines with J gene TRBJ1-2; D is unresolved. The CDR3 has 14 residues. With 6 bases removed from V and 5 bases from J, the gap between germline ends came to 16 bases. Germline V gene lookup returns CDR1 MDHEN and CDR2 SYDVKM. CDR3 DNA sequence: TGTGCCAGCAGATGGGCCGGCTCCGGATATGGCTACACCTTC. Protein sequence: CASRWAGSGYGYTF.

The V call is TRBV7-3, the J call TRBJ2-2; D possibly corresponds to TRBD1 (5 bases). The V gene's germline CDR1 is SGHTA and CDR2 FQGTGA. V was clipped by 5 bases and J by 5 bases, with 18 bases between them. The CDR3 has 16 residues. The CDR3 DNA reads TGTGCCAGCAGCCCCCAGGGCGACCTGGGGACCGGGGAGCTGTTTTTT. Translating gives CASSPQGDLGTGELFF.

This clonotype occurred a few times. The CDR3 protein is CASSSLAETRTDTQYF. The CDR3 bases are TGTGCCAGCAGCTCATTAGCGGAGACAAGAACAGATACGCAGTATTTT. V is TRBV7-6 and J is TRBJ2-3; D may be TRBD2 (6 bases). CDR3 length: 16 amino acids. Germline loops: CDR1 SGHVS, CDR2 FNYEAQ. Trimming removed 4 bases from V and 3 bases from J, with 17 bases in between.

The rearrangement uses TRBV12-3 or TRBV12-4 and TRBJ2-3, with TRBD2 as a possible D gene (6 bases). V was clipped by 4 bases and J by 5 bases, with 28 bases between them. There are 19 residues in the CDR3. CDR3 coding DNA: TGTGCCAGCAGTTACGTCTTGTGGGCGACTAGTTTTTCTGGAGATACGCAGTATTTT. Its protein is CASSYVLWATSFSGDTQYF.

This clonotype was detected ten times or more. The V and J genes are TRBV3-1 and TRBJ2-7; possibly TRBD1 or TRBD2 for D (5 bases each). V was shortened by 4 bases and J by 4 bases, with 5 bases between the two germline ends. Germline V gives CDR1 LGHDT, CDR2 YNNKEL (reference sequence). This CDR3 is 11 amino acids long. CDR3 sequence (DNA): TGTGCCAGCAGCCGGGGGTACGAGCAGTACTTC. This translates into CASSRGYEQYF.

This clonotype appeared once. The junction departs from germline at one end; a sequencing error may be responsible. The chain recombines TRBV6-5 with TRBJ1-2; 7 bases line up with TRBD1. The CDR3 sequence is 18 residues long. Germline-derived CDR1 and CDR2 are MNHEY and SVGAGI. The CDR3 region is CASSYSKGQGVSNYGYAF. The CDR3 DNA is TGTGCCAGCAGTTACTCGAAGGGGCAGGGGGTATCGAACTATGGCTACGCCTTC.

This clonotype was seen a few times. CDR3 sequence reads: CASSSGGTFVYEQYF. The CDR3 DNA follows: TGTGCCAGCAGTTCCGGAGGGACATTCGTCTACGAGCAGTACTTC. The gene calls are TRBV13 and TRBJ2-1; the D gene could be TRBD1 or TRBD2 (6 bases each). TRBJ2-7 matches the DNA end more closely, so the J call is doubtful. CDR1 is PRHDT, CDR2 FYEKMQ, per germline (reference sequence). The CDR3 is 15 amino acids.

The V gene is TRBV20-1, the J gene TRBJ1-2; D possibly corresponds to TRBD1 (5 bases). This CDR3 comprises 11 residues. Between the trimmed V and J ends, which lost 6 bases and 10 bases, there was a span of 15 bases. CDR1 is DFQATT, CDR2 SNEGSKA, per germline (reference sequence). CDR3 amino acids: CSAARDSDYTF. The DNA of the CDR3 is TGCAGTGCCGCCAGGGATTCTGACTACACCTTC.

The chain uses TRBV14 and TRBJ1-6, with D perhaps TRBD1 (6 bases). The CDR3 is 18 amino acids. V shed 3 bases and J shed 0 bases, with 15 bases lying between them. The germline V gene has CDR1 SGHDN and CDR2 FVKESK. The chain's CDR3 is CASSHSGTMSSYNSPLHF. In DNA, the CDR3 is TGTGCCAGCAGCCATTCCGGGACAATGAGCTCCTATAATTCACCCCTCCACTTT.

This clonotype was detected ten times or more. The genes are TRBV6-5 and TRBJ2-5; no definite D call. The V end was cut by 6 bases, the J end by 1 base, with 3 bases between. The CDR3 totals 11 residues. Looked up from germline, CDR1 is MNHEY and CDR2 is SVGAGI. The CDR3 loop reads CASRIQETQYF. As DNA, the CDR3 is TGTGCCAGCAGGATCCAAGAGACCCAGTACTTC.

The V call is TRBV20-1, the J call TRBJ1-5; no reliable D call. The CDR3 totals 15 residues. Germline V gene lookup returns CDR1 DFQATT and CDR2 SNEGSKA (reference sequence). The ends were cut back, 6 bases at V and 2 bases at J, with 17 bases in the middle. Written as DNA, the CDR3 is TGCAGTGCCAATCTGCGCGCGGGAGGCAATCAGCCCCAGCATTTT. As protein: CSANLRAGGNQPQHF.

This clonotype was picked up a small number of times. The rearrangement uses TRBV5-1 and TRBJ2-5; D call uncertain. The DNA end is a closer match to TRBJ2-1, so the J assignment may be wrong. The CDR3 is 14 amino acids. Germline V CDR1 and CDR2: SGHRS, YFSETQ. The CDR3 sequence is CASSFGTYSNEQFF. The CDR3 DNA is TGCGCCAGCAGCTTTGGAACGTACTCCAATGAGCAGTTCTTC.

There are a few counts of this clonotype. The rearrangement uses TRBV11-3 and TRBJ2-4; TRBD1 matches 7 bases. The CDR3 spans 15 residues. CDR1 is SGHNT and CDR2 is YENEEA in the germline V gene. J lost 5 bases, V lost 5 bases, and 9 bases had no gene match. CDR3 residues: CASSQRQGRENIQYF. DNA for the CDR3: TGTGCCAGCAGCCAGCGACAGGGACGGGAAAACATTCAGTACTTC.

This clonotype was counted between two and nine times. The chain's CDR3 is CSVRDGYFNEKLFF. CDR3 DNA: TGCAGCGTACGGGACGGTTATTTTAATGAAAAACTGTTTTTT. The chain recombines TRBV29-1 with TRBJ1-4, with D perhaps TRBD1 (5 bases). CDR1 is SQVTM and CDR2 is ANQGSEA in the germline V gene. Trimming stripped 6 bases from V and 4 bases from J, with 15 bases between. CDR3 length: 14 amino acids.

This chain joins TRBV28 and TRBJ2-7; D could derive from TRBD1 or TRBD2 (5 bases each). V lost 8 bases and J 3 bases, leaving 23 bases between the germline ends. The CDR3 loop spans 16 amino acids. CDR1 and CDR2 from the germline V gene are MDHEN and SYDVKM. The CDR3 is CASHTRGTANLYEQYF. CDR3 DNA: TGTGCCAGCCACACGCGAGGGACCGCGAATCTCTACGAGCAGTACTTC.